This TCR beta chain is from a study of blood T cell repertoires in COVID-19. Study at large: Both acute and convalescent COVID-19 samples were obtained from the United States, Italy and Spain. PBMCs, B-cell-depleted T cells, or T cells provided the cDNA or gDNA that made up the material.

V gave up 2 bases and J gave up 0 bases, with 8 bases separating them. CDR3 length: 14 amino acids. Germline CDR1 and CDR2: KGHSH and LQKENI. This clone has only one observation. Authors' analysis steps: Counts of nucleated cells, estimated from reference gene primer amplification, were obtained. Assay: immunoSEQ multiplex PCR; the TCRdb copy retains only in-frame clones and omits some. For V, J and clone size, that table is used; D and trimming come from the DNA. The sample carries a few hundred thousand clones, 85% to 90% recorded once. Sequencing was done on a sample of PBMCs or T cells enriched from blood (not recorded which). The sequence was obtained from a woman aged 25 to 39 who had recovered from COVID-19. This chain joins TRBV18 and TRBJ2-7; D gene ambiguous. The CDR3 nucleotides read TGTGCCAGCTCACCAGCCTCTAGCTCCTACGAGCAGTACTTC. Its translation: CASSPASSSYEQYF.